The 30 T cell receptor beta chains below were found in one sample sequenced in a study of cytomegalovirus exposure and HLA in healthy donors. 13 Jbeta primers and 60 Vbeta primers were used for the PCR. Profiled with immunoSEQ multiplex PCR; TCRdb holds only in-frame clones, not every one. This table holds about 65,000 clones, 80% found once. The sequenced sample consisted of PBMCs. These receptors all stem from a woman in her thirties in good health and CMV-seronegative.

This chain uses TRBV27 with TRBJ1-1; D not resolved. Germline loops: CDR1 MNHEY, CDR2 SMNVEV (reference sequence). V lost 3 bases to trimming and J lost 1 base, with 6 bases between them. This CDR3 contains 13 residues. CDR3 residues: CASSFGGNTEAFF. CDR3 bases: TGTGCCAGCAGTTTCGGCGGGAACACTGAAGCTTTCTTT.

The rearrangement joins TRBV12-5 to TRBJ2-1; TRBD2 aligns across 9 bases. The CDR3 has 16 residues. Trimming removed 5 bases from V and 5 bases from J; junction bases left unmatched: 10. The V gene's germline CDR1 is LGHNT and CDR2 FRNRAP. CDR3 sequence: CASGNGLARTHNEQFF. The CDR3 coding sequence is TGTGCTAGTGGTAACGGACTAGCGAGGACCCACAATGAGCAGTTCTTC.

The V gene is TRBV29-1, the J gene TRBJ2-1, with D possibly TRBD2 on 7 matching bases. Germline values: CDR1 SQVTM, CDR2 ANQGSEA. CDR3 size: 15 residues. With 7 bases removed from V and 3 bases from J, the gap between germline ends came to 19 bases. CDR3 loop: CSASGDWGGYNEQFF. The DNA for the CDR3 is TGCAGCGCCTCAGGGGATTGGGGGGGCTACAATGAGCAGTTCTTC.

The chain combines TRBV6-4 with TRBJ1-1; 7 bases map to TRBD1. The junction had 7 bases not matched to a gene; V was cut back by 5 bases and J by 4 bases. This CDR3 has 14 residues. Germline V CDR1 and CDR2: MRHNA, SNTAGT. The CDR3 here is CASSPQGEATEAFF. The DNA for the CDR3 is TGTGCCAGCAGTCCCCAGGGGGAGGCCACTGAAGCTTTCTTT.

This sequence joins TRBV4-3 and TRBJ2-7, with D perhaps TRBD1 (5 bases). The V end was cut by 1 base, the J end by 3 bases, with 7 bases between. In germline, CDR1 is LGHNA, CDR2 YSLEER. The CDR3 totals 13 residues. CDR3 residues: CASSQVQGYEQYF. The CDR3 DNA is TGCGCCAGCAGCCAAGTCCAGGGCTACGAGCAGTACTTC.

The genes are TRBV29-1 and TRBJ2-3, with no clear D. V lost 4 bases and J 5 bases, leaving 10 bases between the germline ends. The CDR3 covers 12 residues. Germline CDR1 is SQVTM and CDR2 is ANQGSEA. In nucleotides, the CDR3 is TGCAGCGTTGTAGGAGTGGAAGATACGCAGTATTTT. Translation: CSVVGVEDTQYF.

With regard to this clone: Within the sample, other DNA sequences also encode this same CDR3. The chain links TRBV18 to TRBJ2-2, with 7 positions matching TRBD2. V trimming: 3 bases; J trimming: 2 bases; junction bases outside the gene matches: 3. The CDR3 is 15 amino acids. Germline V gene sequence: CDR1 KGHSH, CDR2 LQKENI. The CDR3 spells CASSPRGLNTGELFF. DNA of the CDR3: TGTGCCAGCTCACCTCGGGGACTAAACACCGGGGAGCTGTTTTTT.

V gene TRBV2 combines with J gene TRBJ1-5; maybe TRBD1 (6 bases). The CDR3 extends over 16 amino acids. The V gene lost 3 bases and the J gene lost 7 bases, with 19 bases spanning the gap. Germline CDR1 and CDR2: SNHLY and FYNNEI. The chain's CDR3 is CASSDDTGFLGQPQHF. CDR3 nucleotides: TGTGCCAGCAGTGACGACACAGGGTTCCTAGGGCAGCCCCAGCATTTT.

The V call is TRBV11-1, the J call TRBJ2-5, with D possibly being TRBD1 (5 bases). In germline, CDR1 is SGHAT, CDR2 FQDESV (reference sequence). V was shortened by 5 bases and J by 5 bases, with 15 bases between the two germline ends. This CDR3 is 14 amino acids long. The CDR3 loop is CASSPRGGWETQYF. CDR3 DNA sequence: TGTGCCAGCAGCCCAAGGGGCGGTTGGGAGACCCAGTACTTC.

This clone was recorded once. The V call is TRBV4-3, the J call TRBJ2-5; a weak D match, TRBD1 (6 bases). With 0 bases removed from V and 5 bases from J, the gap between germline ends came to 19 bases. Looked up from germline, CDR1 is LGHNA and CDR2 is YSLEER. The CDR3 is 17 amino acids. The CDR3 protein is CASSQDRSQGSGETQYF. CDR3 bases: TGCGCCAGCAGCCAAGATCGCTCCCAGGGGTCGGGGGAGACCCAGTACTTC.

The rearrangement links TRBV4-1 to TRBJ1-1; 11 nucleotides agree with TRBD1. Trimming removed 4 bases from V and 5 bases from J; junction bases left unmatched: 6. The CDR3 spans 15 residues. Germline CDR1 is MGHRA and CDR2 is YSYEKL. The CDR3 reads CASSPPGTGGTEAFF. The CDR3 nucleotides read TGCGCCAGCAGCCCTCCCGGGACAGGGGGAACTGAAGCTTTCTTT.

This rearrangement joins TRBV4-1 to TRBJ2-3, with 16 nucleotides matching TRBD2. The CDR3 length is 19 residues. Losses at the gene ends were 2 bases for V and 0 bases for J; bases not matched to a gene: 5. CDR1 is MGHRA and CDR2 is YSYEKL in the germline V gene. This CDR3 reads CASSQPGLAGGESTDTQYF. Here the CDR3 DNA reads TGCGCCAGCAGCCAACCGGGACTAGCGGGAGGGGAGAGCACAGATACGCAGTATTTT.

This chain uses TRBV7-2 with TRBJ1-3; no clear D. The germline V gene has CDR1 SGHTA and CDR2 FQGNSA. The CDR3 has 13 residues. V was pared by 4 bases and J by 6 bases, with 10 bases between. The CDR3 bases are TGTGCCAGCAGCTCCTCAGGTGCAAACACCATATATTTT. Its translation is CASSSSGANTIYF.

CDR3 sequence (DNA): TGTGCCAGCAGCTTATTGGCTCCCGAAAAACTGTTTTTT. Translation gives CASSLLAPEKLFF. This chain uses TRBV7-2 with TRBJ1-4; D gene uncertain. The CDR3 length is 13 residues. V lost 2 bases and J lost 8, with 9 bases in between. Germline V gene lookup returns CDR1 SGHTA and CDR2 FQGNSA.

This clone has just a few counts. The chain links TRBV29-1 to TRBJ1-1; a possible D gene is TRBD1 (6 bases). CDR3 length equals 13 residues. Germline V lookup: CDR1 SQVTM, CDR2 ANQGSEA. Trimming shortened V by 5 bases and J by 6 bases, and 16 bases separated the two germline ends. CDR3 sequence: CSVLPQGPPEAFF. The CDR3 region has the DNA TGCAGCGTTCTACCACAGGGACCCCCTGAAGCTTTCTTT. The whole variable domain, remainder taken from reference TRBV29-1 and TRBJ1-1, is SAVISQKPSRDICQRGTSLTIQCQVDSQVTMMFWYRQQPGQSLTLIATANQGSEATYESGFVIDKFPISRPNLTFSTLTVSNMSPEDSSIYLCSVLPQGPPEAFFGQGTRLTVV.

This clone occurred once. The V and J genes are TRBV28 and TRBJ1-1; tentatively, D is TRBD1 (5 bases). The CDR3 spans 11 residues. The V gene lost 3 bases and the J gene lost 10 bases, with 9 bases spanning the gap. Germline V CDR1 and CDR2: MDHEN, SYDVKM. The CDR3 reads CASSFETGAFF. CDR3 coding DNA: TGTGCCAGCAGTTTTGAAACAGGAGCTTTCTTT.

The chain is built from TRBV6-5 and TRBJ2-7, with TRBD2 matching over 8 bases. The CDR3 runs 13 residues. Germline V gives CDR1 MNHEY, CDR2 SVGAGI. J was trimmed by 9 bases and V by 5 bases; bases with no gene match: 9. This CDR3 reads CASSAGTRSRQYF. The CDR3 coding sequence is TGTGCCAGCAGTGCCGGGACTAGATCGAGGCAGTACTTC.

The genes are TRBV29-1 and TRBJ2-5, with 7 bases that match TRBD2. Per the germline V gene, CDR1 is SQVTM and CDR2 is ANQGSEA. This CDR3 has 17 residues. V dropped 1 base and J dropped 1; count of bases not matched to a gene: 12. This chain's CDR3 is CSVEVVGGRAPQETQYF. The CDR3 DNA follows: TGCAGCGTTGAAGTAGTGGGGGGGAGGGCCCCCCAAGAGACCCAGTACTTC.

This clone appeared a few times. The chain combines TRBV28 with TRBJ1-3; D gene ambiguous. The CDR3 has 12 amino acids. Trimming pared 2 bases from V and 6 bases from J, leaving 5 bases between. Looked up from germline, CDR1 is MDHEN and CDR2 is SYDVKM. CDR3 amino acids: CASSLGENTIYF. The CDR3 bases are TGTGCCAGCAGTTTAGGAGAAAACACCATATATTTT.

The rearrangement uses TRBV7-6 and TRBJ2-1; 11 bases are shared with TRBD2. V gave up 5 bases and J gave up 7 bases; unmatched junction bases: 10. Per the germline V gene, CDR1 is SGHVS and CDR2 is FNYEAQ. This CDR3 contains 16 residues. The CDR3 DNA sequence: TGTGCCAGCAGCCCGGGACTAGCGGACAGACCAAATGAGCAGTTCTTC. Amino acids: CASSPGLADRPNEQFF.

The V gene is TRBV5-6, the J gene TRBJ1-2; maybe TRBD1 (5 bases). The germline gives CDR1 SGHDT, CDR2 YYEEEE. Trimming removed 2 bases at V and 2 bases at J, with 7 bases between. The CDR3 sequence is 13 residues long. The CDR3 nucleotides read TGTGCCAGCAGCTTACAGGAGAACTATGGCTACACCTTC. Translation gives CASSLQENYGYTF.

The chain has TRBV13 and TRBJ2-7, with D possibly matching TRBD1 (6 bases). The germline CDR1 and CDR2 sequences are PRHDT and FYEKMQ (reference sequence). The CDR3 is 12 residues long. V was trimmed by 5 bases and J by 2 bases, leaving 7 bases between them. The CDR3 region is CASSQGTYEQYF. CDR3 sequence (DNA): TGTGCCAGCAGCCAGGGGACCTACGAGCAGTACTTC. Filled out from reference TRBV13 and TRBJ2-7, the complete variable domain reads AAGVIQSPRHLIKEKRETATLKCYPIPRHDTVYWYQQGPGQDPQFLISFYEKMQSDKGSIPDRFSAQQFSDYHSELNMSSLELGDSALYFCASSQGTYEQYFGPGTRLTVT.

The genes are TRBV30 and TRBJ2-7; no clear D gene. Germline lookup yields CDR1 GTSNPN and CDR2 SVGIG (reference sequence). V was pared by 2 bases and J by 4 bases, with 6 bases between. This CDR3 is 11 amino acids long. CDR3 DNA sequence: TGTGCCTGGAGTCCCGAGTACGAGCAGTACTTC. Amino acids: CAWSPEYEQYF.

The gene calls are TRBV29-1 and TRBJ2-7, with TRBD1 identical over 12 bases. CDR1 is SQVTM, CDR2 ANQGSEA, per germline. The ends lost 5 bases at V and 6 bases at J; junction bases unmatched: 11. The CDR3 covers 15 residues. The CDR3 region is CSVRGQGALSSEQYF. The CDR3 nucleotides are TGCAGCGTTAGGGGACAGGGGGCCTTAAGTAGCGAGCAGTACTTC.

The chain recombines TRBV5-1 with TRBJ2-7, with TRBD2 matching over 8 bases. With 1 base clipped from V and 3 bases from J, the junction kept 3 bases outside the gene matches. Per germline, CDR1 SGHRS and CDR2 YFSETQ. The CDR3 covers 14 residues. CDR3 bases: TGCGCCAGCAGCTTGAGACTAGCGAACTACGAGCAGTACTTC. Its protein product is CASSLRLANYEQYF.

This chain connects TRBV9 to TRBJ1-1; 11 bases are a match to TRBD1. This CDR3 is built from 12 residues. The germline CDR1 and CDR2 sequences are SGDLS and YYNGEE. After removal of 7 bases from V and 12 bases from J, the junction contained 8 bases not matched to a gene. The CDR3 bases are TGTGCCAGCGGACAGGGGGCTGGGAATACTTTCTTT. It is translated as CASGQGAGNTFF.

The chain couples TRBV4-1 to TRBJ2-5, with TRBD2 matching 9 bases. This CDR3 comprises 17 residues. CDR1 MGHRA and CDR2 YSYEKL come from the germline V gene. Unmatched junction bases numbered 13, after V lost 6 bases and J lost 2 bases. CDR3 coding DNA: TGCGCCAGCAGTCCATTCGTGGTAGCGGGGGAACAAGAGACCCAGTACTTC. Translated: CASSPFVVAGEQETQYF.

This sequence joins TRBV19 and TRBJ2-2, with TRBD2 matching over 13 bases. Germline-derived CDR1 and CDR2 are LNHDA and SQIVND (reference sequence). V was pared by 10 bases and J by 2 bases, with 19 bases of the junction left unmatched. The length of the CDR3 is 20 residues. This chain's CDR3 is CATMPTGHGTSGTNTGELFF. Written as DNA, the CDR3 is TGTGCCACTATGCCGACCGGACATGGGACTAGCGGGACTAACACCGGGGAGCTGTTTTTT.

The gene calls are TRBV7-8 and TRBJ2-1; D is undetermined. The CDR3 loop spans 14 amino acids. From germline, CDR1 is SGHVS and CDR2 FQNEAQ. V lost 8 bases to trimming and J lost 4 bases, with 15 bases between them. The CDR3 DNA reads TGTGCCAGCGCTATTGGAGACGGATACAATGAGCAGTTCTTC. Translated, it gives CASAIGDGYNEQFF.

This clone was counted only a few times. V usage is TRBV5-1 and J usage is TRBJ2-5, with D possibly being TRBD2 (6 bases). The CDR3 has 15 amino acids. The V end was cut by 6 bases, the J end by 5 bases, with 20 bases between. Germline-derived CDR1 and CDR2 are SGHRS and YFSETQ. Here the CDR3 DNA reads TGCGCCAGCACTCCTGGTTCGTCTGGGGGGGAGACCCAGTACTTC. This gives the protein CASTPGSSGGETQYF.